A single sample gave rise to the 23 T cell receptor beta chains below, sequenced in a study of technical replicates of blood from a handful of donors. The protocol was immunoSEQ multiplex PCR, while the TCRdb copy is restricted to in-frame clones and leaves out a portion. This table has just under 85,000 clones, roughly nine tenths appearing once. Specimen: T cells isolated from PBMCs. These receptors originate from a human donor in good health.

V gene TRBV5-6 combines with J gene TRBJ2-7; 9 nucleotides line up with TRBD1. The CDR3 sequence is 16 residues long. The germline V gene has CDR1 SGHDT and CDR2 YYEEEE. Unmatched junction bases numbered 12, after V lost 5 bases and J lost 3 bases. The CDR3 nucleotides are TGTGCCAGCAGGCCTCGTGGGGGACAGGGAGTCTACGAGCAGTACTTC. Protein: CASRPRGGQGVYEQYF.

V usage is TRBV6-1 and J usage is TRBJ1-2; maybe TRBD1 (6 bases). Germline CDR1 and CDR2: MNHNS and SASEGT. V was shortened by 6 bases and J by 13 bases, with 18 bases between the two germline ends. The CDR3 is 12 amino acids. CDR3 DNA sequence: TGTGCCAGCAGCCCGGGACACCTGGATGGCACCTTC. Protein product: CASSPGHLDGTF.

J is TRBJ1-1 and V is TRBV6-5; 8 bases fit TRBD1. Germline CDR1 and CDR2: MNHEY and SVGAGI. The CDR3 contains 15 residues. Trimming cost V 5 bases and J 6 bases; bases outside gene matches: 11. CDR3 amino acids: CASSQPGQVLSEAFF. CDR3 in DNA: TGTGCCAGCAGTCAACCGGGACAGGTTCTCTCTGAAGCTTTCTTT.

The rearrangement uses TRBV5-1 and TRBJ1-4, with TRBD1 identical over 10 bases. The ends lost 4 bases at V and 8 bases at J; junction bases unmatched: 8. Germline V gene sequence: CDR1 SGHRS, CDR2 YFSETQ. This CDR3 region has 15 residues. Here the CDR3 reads CASSPMGQGREKLFF. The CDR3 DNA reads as TGCGCCAGCAGCCCCATGGGACAGGGGCGGGAAAAACTGTTTTTT.

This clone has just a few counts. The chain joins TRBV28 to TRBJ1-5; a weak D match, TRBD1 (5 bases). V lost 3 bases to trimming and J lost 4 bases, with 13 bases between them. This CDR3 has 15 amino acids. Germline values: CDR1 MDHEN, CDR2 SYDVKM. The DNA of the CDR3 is TGTGCCAGCAGTTTCTATCAGGGTAGGAATCAGCCCCAGCATTTT. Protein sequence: CASSFYQGRNQPQHF.

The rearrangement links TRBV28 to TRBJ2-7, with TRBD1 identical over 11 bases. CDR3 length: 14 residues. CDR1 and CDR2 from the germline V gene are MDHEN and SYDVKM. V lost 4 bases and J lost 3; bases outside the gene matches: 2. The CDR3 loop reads CASSWGQGGYEQYF. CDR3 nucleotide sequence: TGTGCCAGCAGTTGGGGACAGGGGGGCTACGAGCAGTACTTC.

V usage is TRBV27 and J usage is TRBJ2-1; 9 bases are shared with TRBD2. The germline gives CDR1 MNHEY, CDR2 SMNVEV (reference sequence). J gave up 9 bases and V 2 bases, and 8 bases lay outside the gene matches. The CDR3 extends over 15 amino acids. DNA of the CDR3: TGTGCCAGCAGTTTAATTGCGGGAGGGCCTGTTGAGCAGTTCTTC. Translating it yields CASSLIAGGPVEQFF.

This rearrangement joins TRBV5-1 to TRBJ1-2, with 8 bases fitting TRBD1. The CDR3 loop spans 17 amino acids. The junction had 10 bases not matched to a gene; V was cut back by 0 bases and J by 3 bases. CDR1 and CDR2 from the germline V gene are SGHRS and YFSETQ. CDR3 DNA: TGCGCCAGCAGCTTGGTTGGCAGGGGGCTTGACTACTATGGCTACACCTTC. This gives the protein CASSLVGRGLDYYGYTF.

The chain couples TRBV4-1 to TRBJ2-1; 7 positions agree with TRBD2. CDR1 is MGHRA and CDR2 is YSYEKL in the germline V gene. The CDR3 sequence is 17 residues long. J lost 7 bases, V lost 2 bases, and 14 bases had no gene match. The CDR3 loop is CASSQISGTTGWNEQFF. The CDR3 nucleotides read TGCGCCAGCAGCCAAATTTCCGGGACTACAGGTTGGAATGAGCAGTTCTTC.

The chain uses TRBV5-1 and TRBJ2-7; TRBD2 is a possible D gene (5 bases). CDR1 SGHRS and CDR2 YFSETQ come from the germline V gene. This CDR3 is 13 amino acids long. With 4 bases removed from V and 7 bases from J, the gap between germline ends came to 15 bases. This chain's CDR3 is CASSRLLGGEQYF. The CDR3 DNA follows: TGCGCCAGCAGCCGGTTGTTGGGCGGGGAGCAGTACTTC.

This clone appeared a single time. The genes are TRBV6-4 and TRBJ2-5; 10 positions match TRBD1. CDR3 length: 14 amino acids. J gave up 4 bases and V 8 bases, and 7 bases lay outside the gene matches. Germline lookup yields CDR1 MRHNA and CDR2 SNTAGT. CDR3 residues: CASAEDRGAETQYF. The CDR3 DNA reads TGTGCCAGCGCGGAGGACAGGGGGGCAGAGACCCAGTACTTC.

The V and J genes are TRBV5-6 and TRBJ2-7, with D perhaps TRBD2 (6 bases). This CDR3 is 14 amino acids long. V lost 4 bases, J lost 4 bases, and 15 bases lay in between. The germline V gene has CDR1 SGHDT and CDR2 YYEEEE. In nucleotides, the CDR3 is TGTGCCAGCAGCACCTATAGCGGTTATTACGAGCAGTACTTC. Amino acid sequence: CASSTYSGYYEQYF.

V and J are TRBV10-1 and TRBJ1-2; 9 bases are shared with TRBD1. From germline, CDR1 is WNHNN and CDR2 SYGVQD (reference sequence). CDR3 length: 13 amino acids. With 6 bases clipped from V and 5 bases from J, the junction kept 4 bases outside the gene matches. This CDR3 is CASSRDREYGYTF. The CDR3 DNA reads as TGCGCCAGCAGCCGGGACAGGGAGTATGGCTACACCTTC.

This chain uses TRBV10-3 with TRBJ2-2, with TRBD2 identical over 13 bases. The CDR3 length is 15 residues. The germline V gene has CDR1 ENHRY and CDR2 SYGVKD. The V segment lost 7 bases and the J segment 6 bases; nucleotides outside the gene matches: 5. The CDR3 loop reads CAITRTSGGSGELFF. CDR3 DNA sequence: TGTGCCATCACCAGGACTAGCGGGGGCTCCGGGGAGCTGTTTTTT.

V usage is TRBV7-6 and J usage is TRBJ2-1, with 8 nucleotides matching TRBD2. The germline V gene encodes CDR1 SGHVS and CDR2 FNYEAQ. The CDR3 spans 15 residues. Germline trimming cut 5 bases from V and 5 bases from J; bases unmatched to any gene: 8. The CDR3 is CASSALAGTDNEQFF. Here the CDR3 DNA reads TGTGCCAGCAGCGCCTTAGCGGGGACCGACAATGAGCAGTTCTTC.

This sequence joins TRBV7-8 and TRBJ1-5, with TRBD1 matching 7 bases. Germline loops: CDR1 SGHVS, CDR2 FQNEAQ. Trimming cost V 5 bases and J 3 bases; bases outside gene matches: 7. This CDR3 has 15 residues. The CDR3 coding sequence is TGTGCCAGCAGCCCGCAAGGGACAGTCAATCAGCCCCAGCATTTT. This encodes CASSPQGTVNQPQHF.

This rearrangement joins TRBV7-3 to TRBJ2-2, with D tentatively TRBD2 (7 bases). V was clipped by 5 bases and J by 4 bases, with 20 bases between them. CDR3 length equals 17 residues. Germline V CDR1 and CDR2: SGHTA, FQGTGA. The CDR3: CASSPPWGGAGTGELFF. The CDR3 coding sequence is TGTGCCAGCAGCCCCCCTTGGGGGGGGGCGGGCACCGGGGAGCTGTTTTTT.

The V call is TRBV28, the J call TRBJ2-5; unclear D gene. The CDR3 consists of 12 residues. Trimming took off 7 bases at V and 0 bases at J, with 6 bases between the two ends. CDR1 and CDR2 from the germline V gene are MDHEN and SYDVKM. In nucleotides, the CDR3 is TGTGCCAGCATGGGCTACCAAGAGACCCAGTACTTC. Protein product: CASMGYQETQYF.

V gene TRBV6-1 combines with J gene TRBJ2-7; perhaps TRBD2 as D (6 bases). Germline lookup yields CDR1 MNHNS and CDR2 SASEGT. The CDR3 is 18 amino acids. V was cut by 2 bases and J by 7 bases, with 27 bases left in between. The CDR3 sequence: CASSEPKLGGLVRQEQYF. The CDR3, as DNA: TGTGCCAGCAGTGAACCCAAGTTGGGAGGCCTTGTCAGGCAGGAGCAGTACTTC.

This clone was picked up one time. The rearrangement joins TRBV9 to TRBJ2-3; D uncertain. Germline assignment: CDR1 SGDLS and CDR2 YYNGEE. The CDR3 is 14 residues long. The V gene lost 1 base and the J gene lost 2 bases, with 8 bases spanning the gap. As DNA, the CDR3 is TGTGCCAGCAGCGTAAGGAGCACCACAGATACGCAGTATTTT. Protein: CASSVRSTTDTQYF.

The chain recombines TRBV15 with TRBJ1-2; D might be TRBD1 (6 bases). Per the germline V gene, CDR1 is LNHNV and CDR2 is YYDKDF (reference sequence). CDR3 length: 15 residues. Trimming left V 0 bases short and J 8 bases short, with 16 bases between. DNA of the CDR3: TGTGCCACCAGCAGAGAAGTCCAACAGGGTCGAGGCTACACCTTC. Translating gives CATSREVQQGRGYTF.

In DNA form, the CDR3 reads TGTGCCACCAGCAGAGACGGTGCTACTGAAGCTTTCTTT. Amino acid sequence: CATSRDGATEAFF. The V and J genes are TRBV15 and TRBJ1-1; D call uncertain. The CDR3 is made up of 13 amino acids. Germline values: CDR1 LNHNV, CDR2 YYDKDF (reference sequence). V was shortened by 0 bases and J by 5 bases, with 7 bases between the two germline ends.

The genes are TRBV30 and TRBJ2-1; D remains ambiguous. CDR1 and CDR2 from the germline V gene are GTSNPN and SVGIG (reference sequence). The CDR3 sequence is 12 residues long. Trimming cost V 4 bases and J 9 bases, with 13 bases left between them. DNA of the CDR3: TGTGCCTGGAATAGCTTCGCAAGTGAGCAGTTCTTC. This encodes CAWNSFASEQFF.